Sequencing of this T cell receptor (beta chain) was carried out in a study of somatic mutations in cytotoxic T cells in rheumatoid arthritis. On this clone: Its cognate antigen is unknown.

Trimming left V 3 bases short and J 6 bases short, with 5 bases between. Germline values: CDR1 SNHLY, CDR2 FYNNEI. The length of the CDR3 is 11 residues. Study-wide findings and caveats: Antigens recognized by the expanded CD8+ clones were unknown.

In the authors' workflow: Concordance between patient CD8+ clones exceeding 1% and published virus-specific TCRB sequences was infrequent. Sequencing was performed with immunoSEQ multiplex PCR; in TCRdb, only in-frame clones are kept and a portion is missing. That table gives V, J and clone size, and the DNA gave D and trimming. The sample contains 14,000 or so clones, 70% to 80% of which appear only once. This sequence was found in an adult with rheumatoid arthritis. This sequence joins TRBV2 and TRBJ1-1; D not resolved. Material: CD8+ T cells sorted from blood. CDR3 sequence reads: CASSDDPEAFF. In DNA, the CDR3 is TGTGCCAGCAGTGATGACCCTGAAGCTTTCTTT.